This T cell receptor beta chain was profiled in a study of blood T cells in healthy people across ages. This CDR3 region has 15 residues. With 1 base removed from V and 7 bases from J, the gap between germline ends came to 16 bases. Germline V gives CDR1 LNHNV, CDR2 YYDKDF (reference sequence). Each sample yielded at least 6 million isolated PBMCs. A second about 6 to 12 cycle PCR used barcoded and J-beta primers. TCRdb reprocessed the 5' RACE reads via MiXCR and lists one record per CDR3 protein. The sample yields 1.5 million to 2 million distinct CDR3 sequences, 49% seen once. Sequencing was performed on blood. V and J are TRBV15 and TRBJ1-1, with D possibly TRBD1 on 5 matching bases. The TCR sequence derives from a woman in her thirties or forties in good health. CDR3 residues: CATSRGTGTIGEAFF. The CDR3 DNA reads TGTGCCACCAGCAGAGGCACCGGGACGATCGGTGAAGCTTTCTTT.